The 3 T cell receptor beta chains listed next were all sequenced from one sample in a study of lymphopenia after photon versus proton radiotherapy (dated 2019 in TCRdb). Library preparation employed the immunoSEQ multiplex PCR assay. In its TCRdb copy, this immuneACCESS table keeps in-frame sequences only and misses some clones. Where compared with another copy, unresolved V genes explain less than half of these, and the others have no known cause. For this sample the table gives 43,000 or so clones, of which approximately 85% were detected only once. The ten most abundant clones make up approximately 2% of the sample. Material: peripheral blood, obtained from a patient treated with photon-based radiotherapy. Source of these receptors: a man in his forties with gastric cancer.

The rearrangement uses TRBV18 and TRBJ1-6; D may be TRBD1 (5 bases). V was shortened by 6 bases and J by 7 bases, with 10 bases between the two germline ends. The CDR3 has 13 amino acids. Germline V gene lookup returns CDR1 KGHSH and CDR2 LQKENI. DNA for the CDR3: TGTGCCAGCTCGCGGGAGGGGAATTCACCCCTCCACTTT. Its protein is CASSREGNSPLHF.

The J gene is TRBJ1-2, the V gene TRBV6-1; D is possibly TRBD1 (5 bases). V lost 3 bases and J 4 bases, leaving 9 bases between the germline ends. Germline V gene data show CDR1 as MNHNS and CDR2 as SASEGT. The CDR3 extends over 13 amino acids. The CDR3 coding sequence is TGTGCCAGCAGTGATCGGCAGGGCTATGGCTACACCTTC. This codes for CASSDRQGYGYTF.

The chain combines TRBV7-2 with TRBJ1-2; TRBD1 matches at 7 bases. The CDR3 loop spans 15 amino acids. Germline values: CDR1 SGHTA, CDR2 FQGNSA. Trimming cost V 0 bases and J 7 bases; bases outside gene matches: 8. The CDR3 DNA reads TGTGCCAGCAGCTTAGCGCCGGGACAGAAATCTGGCTACACCTTC. This codes for CASSLAPGQKSGYTF.